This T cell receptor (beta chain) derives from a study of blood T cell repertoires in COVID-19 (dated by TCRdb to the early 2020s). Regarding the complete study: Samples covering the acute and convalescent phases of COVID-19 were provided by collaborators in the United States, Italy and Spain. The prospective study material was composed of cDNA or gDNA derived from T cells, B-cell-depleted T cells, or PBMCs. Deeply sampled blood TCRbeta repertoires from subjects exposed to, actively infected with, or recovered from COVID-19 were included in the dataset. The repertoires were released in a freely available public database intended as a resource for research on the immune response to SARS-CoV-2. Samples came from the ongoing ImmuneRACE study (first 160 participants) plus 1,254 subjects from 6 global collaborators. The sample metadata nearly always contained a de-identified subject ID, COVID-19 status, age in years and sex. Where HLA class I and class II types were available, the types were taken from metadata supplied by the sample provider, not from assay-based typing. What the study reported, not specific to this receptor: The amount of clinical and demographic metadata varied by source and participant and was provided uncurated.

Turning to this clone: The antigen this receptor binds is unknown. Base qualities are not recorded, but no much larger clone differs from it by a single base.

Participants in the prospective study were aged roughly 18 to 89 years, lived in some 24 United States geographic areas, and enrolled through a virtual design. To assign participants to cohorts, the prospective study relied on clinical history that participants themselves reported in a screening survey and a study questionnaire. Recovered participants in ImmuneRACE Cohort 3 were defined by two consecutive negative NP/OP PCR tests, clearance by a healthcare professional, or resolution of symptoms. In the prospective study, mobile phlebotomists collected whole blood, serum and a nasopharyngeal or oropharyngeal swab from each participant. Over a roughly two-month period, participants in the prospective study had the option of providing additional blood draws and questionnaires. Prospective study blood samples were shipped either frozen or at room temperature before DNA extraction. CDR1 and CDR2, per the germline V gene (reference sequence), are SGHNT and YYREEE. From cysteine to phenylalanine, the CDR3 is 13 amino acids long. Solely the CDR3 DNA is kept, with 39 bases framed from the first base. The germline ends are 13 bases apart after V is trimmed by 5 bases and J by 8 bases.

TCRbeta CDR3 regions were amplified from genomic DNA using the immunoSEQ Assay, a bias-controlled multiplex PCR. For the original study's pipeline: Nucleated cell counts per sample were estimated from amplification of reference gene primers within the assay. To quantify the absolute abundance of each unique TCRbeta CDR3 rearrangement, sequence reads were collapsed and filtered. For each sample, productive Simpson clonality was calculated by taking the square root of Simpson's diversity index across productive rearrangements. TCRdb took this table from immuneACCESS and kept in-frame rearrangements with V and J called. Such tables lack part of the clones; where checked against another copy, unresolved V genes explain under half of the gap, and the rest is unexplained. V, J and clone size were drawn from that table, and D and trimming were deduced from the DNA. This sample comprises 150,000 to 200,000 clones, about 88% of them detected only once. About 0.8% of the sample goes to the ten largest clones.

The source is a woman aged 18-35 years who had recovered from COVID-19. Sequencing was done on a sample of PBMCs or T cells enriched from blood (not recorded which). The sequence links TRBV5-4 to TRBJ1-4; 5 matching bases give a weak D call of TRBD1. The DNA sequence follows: TGTGCCAGCAGTCAGGGTTCTGGCGAAAAACTGTTTTTT. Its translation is CASSQGSGEKLFF.